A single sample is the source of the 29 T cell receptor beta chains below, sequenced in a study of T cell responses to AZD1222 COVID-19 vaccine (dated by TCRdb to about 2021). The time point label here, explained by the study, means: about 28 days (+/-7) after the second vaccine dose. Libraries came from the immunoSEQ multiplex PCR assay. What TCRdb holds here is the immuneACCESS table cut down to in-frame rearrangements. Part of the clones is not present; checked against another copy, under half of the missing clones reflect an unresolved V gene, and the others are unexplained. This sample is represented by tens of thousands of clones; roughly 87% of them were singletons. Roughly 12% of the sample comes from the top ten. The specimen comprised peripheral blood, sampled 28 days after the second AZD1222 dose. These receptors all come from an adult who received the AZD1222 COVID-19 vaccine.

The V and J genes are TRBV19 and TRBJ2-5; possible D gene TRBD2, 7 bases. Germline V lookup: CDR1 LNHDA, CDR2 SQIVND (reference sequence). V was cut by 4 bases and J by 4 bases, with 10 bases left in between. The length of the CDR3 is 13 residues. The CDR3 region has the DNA TGTGCCAGTAGTAGGGAGGGGGGAGAGACCCAGTACTTC. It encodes CASSREGGETQYF.

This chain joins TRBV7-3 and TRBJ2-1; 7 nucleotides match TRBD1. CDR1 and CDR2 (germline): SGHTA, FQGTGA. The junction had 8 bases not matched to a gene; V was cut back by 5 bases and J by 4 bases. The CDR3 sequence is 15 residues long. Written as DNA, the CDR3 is TGTGCCAGCAGCCCAGGGGACAGCCCTTACAATGAGCAGTTCTTC. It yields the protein CASSPGDSPYNEQFF. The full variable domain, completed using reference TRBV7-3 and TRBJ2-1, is GAGVSQTPSNKVTEKGKYVELRCDPISGHTALYWYRQSLGQGPEFLIYFQGTGAADDSGLPNDRFFAVRPEGSVSTLKIQRTERGDSAVYLCASSPGDSPYNEQFFGPGTRLTVL.

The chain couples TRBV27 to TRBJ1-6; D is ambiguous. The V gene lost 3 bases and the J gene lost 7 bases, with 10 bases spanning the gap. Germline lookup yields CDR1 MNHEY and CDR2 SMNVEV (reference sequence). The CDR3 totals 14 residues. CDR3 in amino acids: CASSFARLNSPLHF. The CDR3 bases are TGTGCCAGCAGTTTTGCCCGTTTAAATTCACCCCTCCACTTT.

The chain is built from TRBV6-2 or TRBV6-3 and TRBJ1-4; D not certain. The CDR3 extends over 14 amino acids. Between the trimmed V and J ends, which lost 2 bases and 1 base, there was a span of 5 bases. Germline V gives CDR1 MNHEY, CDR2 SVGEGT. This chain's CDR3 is CASSYPGTNEKLFF. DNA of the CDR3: TGTGCCAGCAGTTACCCGGGAACTAATGAAAAACTGTTTTTT.

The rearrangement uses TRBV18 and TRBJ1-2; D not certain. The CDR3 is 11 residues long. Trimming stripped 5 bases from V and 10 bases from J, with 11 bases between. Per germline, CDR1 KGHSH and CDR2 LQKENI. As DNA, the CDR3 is TGTGCCAGCTCATTACTAACGGACTACACCTTC. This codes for CASSLLTDYTF.

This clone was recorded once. This CDR3 reads CASSSPRGRGENGYTF. In DNA form, the CDR3 reads TGTGCCAGCAGTTCCCCGAGGGGGCGAGGGGAAAATGGCTACACCTTC. The chain uses TRBV28 and TRBJ1-2; 7 nucleotides match TRBD1. The junction had 14 bases not matched to a gene; V was cut back by 4 bases and J by 6 bases. This CDR3 has 16 residues. Per the germline V gene, CDR1 is MDHEN and CDR2 is SYDVKM.

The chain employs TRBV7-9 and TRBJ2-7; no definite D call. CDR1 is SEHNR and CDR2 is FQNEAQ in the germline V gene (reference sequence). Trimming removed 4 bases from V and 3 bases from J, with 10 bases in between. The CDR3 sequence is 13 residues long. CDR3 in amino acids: CASSSMDFYEQYF. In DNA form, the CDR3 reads TGTGCCAGCAGCTCTATGGATTTCTACGAGCAGTACTTC.

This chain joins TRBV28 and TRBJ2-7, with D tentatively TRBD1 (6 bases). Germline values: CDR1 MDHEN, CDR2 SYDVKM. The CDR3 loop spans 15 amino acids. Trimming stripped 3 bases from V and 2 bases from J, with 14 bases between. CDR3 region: CASSLPTGNAYEQYF. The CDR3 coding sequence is TGTGCCAGCAGTTTGCCCACAGGGAATGCCTACGAGCAGTACTTC.

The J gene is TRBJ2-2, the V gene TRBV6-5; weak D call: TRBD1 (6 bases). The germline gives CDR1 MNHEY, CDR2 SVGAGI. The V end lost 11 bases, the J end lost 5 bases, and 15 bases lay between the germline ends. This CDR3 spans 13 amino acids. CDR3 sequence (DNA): TGTGCCGTTTATACAGGGAATACCGGGGAGCTGTTTTTT. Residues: CAVYTGNTGELFF.

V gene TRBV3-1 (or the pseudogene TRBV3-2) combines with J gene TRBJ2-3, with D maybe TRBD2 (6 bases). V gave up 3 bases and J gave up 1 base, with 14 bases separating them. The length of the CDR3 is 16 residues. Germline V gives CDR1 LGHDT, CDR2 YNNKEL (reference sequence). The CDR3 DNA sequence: TGTGCCAGCAGCCATCCGGACTATCCTGGCACAGATACGCAGTATTTT. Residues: CASSHPDYPGTDTQYF.

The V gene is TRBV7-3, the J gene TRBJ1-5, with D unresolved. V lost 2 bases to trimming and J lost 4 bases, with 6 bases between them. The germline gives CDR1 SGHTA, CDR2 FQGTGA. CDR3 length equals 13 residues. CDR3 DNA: TGTGCCAGCAGCTTAGGGTGGAATCAGCCCCAGCATTTT. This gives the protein CASSLGWNQPQHF.

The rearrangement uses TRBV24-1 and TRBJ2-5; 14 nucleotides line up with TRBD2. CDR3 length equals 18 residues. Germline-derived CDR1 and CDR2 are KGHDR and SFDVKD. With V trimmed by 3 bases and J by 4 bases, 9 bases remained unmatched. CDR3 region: CATSDGRWTSGGPETQYF. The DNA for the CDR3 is TGTGCCACCAGTGATGGCCGGTGGACTAGCGGGGGGCCAGAGACCCAGTACTTC.

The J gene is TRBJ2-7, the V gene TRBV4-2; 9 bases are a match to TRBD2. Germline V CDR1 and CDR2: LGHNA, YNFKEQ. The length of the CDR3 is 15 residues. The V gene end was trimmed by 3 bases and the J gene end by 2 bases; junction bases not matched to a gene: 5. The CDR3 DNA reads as TGTGCCAGCAGCCACGCTAGCGGGGCGGCCTACGAGCAGTACTTC. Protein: CASSHASGAAYEQYF.

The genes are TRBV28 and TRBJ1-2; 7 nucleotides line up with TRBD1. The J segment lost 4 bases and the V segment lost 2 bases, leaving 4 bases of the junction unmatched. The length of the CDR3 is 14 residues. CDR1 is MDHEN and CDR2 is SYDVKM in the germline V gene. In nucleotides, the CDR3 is TGTGCCAGCAGTTTAGGTCAGGGGGTCTATGGCTACACCTTC. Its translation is CASSLGQGVYGYTF.

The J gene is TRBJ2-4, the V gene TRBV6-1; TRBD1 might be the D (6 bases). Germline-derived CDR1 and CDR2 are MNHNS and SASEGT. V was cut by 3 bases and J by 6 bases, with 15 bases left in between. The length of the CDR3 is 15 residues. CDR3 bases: TGTGCCAGCAGTGAGGACACCACAGGGCCAAACATTCAGTACTTC. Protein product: CASSEDTTGPNIQYF.

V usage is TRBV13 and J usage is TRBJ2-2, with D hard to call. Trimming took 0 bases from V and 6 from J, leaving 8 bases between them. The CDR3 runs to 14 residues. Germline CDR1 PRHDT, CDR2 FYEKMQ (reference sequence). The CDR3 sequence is CASSLGLGSGELFF. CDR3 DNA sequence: TGTGCCAGCAGCTTAGGCCTTGGTTCCGGGGAGCTGTTTTTT.

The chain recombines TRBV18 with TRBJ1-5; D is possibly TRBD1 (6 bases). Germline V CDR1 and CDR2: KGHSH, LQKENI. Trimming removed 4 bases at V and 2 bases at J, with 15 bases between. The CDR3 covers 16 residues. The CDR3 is CASSLGAGEGNQPQHF. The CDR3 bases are TGTGCCAGCTCACTCGGAGCAGGGGAAGGCAATCAGCCCCAGCATTTT.

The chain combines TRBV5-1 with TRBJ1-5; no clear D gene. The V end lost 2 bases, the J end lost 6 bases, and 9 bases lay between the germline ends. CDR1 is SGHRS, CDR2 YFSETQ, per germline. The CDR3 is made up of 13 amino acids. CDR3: CASSLSGPQPQHF. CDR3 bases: TGCGCCAGCAGCTTAAGCGGGCCTCAGCCCCAGCATTTT.

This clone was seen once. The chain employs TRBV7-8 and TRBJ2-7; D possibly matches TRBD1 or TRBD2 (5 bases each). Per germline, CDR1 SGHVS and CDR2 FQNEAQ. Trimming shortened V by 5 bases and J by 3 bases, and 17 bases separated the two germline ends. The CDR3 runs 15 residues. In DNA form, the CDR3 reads TGTGCCAGCAGCCGGGGACCTTCGTCCGGCTACGAGCAGTACTTC. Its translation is CASSRGPSSGYEQYF. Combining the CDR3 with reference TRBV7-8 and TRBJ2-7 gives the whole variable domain GAGVSQSPRYKVAKRGQDVALRCDPISGHVSLFWYQQALGQGPEFLTYFQNEAQLDKSGLPSDRFFAERPEGSVSTLKIQRTQQEDSAVYLCASSRGPSSGYEQYFGPGTRLTVT.

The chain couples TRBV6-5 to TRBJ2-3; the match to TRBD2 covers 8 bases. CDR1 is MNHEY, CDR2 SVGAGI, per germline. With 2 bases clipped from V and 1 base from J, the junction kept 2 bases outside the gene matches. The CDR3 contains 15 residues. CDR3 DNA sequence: TGTGCCAGCAGTTACCAAGCGGGGGGCACAGATACGCAGTATTTT. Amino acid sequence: CASSYQAGGTDTQYF.

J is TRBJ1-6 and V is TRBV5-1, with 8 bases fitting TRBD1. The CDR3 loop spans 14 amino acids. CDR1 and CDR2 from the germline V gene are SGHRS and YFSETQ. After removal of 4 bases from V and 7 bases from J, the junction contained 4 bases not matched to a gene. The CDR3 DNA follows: TGCGCCAGCAGCCCCGACAGGGGCAATTCACCCCTCCACTTT. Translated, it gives CASSPDRGNSPLHF.

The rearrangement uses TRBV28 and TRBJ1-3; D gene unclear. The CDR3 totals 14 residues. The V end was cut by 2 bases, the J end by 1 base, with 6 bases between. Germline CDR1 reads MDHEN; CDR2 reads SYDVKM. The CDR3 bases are TGTGCCAGCAGTTTAGTGGGTTCTGGAAACACCATATATTTT. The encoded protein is CASSLVGSGNTIYF.

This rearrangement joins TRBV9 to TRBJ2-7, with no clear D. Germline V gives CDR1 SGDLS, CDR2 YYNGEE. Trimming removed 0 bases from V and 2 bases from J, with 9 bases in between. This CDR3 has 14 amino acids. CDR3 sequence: CASSVGPSAYEQYF. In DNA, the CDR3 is TGTGCCAGCAGCGTAGGGCCTTCCGCCTACGAGCAGTACTTC.

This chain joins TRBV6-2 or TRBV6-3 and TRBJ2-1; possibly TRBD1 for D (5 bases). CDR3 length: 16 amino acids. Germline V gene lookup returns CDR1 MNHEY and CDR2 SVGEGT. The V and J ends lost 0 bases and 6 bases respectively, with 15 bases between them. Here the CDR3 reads CASSYSLGQGSNEQFF. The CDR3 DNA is TGTGCCAGCAGTTACTCCCTAGGGCAGGGAAGCAATGAGCAGTTCTTC.

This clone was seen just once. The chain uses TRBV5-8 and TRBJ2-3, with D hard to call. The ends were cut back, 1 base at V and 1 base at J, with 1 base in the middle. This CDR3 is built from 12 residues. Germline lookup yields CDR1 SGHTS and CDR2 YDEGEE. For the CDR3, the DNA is TGTGCCAGCAGCTTGCGCACAGATACGCAGTATTTT. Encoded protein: CASSLRTDTQYF.

The CDR3 DNA reads as TGTGCCAGCAGTGAGAGCGGGGGGGCTAACAATGAGCAGTTCTTC. Protein product: CASSESGGANNEQFF. The chain carries TRBV6-1 and TRBJ2-1; TRBD2 matches at 10 bases. The CDR3 runs 15 residues. Unmatched junction bases numbered 4, after V lost 3 bases and J lost 5 bases. The germline CDR1 and CDR2 sequences are MNHNS and SASEGT.

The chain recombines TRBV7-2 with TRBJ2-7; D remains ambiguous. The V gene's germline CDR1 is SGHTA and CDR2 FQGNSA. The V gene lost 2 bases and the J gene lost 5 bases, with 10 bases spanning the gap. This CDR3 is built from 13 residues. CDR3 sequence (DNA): TGTGCCAGCAGCTTAAAGGTGGCCGACGAGCAGTACTTC. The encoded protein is CASSLKVADEQYF. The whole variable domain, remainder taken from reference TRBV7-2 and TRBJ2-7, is GAGVSQSPSNKVTEKGKDVELRCDPISGHTALYWYRQSLGQGLEFLIYFQGNSAPDKSGLPSDRFSAERTGGSVSTLTIQRTQQEDSAVYLCASSLKVADEQYFGPGTRLTVT.

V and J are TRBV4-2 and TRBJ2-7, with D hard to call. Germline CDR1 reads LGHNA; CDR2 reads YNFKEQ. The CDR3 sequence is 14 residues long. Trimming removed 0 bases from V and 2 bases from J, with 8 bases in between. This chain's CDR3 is CASSQEEVAYEQYF. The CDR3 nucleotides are TGTGCCAGCAGCCAAGAAGAGGTCGCCTACGAGCAGTACTTC.

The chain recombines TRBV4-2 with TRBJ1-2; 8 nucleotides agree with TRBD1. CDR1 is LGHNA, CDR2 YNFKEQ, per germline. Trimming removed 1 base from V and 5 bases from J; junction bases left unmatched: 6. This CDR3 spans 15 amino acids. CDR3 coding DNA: TGTGCCAGCAGCCAAGGGACAGGGATCCGGTATGGCTACACCTTC. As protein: CASSQGTGIRYGYTF.